The 18 T cell receptor beta chains given below trace back to one sample, sequenced in a study of cytomegalovirus exposure and HLA in healthy donors. The PCR had 60 Vbeta and 13 Jbeta primers. Method: immunoSEQ multiplex PCR; TCRdb's copy keeps in-frame clones and lacks some. Of about 180,000 clones listed, just over 75% were seen once; the top ten hold around 1.5%. The sequencing input was PBMCs. These receptors were obtained from a woman aged 25 to 39 in good health and CMV-seropositive.

V and J are TRBV28 and TRBJ2-2; TRBD2 matches 10 bases. CDR3 length: 15 residues. V was clipped by 6 bases and J by 1 base; unmatched bases: 2. CDR1 and CDR2 (germline): MDHEN, SYDVKM. For the CDR3, the DNA is TGTGCCAGCAGCTGGACTAGCGGGAACACCGGGGAGCTGTTTTTT. It is translated as CASSWTSGNTGELFF.

The chain is built from TRBV2 and TRBJ1-1; 9 bases line up with TRBD1. The CDR3 runs 14 residues. V gave up 6 bases and J gave up 5 bases; unmatched junction bases: 7. The germline V gene encodes CDR1 SNHLY and CDR2 FYNNEI. The CDR3 nucleotides read TGTGCCAGCAGATCGGACAGGGGCGAAACTGAAGCTTTCTTT. Translating it yields CASRSDRGETEAFF.

This clone was counted a few times. The chain carries TRBV19 and TRBJ2-1, with D tentatively TRBD2 (6 bases). The CDR3 is made up of 15 amino acids. Germline V gives CDR1 LNHDA, CDR2 SQIVND (reference sequence). V was trimmed by 3 bases and J by 7 bases, leaving 16 bases between them. CDR3 nucleotides: TGTGCCAGTAGTATGGGGGTGGGACGGGGGAATGAGCAGTTCTTC. Translating it yields CASSMGVGRGNEQFF.

The CDR3 bases are TGTGCCAGTAGTAGGGGACTAGCGGGAGGAGGGGAGACCCAGTACTTC. Its translation: CASSRGLAGGGETQYF. The V and J genes are TRBV19 and TRBJ2-5; 15 nucleotides align to TRBD2. The CDR3 covers 16 residues. V dropped 4 bases and J dropped 5; count of bases not matched to a gene: 5. Germline CDR1 and CDR2: LNHDA and SQIVND (reference sequence).

The genes are TRBV29-1 and TRBJ1-1; a weak D match, TRBD1 (5 bases). The CDR3 runs to 14 residues. The V and J ends lost 6 bases and 4 bases respectively, with 18 bases between them. Germline CDR1 reads SQVTM; CDR2 reads ANQGSEA. CDR3 DNA sequence: TGCAGCGTGACAGTTGGTAGTATTTCCACTGAAGCTTTCTTT. It encodes CSVTVGSISTEAFF.

The chain links TRBV7-6 to TRBJ1-3, with TRBD1 as a possible D gene (5 bases). The CDR3 totals 14 residues. V was pared by 3 bases and J by 4 bases, with 10 bases between. Germline lookup yields CDR1 SGHVS and CDR2 FNYEAQ. The DNA for the CDR3 is TGTGCCAGCAGCTTCCCAGGGCCCGGAAACACCATATATTTT. Residues: CASSFPGPGNTIYF.

The V gene is TRBV5-4, the J gene TRBJ2-7, with 9 bases aligning to TRBD2. This CDR3 contains 15 residues. Looked up from germline, CDR1 is SGHNT and CDR2 is YYREEE (reference sequence). The junction had 7 bases not matched to a gene; V was cut back by 6 bases and J by 0 bases. CDR3 DNA sequence: TGTGCCAGCAACACACTAGCGGGTAGCTCCTACGAGCAGTACTTC. Its protein is CASNTLAGSSYEQYF.

A single count supports this clone. The rearrangement uses TRBV30 and TRBJ1-1, with TRBD1 as a possible D gene (6 bases). The CDR3 is 10 amino acids. Germline V CDR1 and CDR2: GTSNPN, SVGIG (reference sequence). The CDR3 sequence is CADSNTEAFF. CDR3 DNA sequence: TGTGCGGACAGTAACACTGAAGCTTTCTTT.

The V call is TRBV29-1, the J call TRBJ2-7; 8 bases fit TRBD1. This CDR3 contains 12 residues. Germline CDR1 reads SQVTM; CDR2 reads ANQGSEA. The ends lost 8 bases at V and 2 bases at J; junction bases unmatched: 5. This CDR3 is CSISGGAYEQYF. The CDR3 coding sequence is TGCAGCATCTCAGGGGGCGCCTACGAGCAGTACTTC.

V is TRBV28 and J is TRBJ2-2, with a tentative D call TRBD1 (6 bases). The CDR3 is made up of 16 amino acids. V gave up 3 bases and J gave up 2 bases, with 13 bases separating them. Germline V gene data show CDR1 as MDHEN and CDR2 as SYDVKM. The CDR3 bases are TGTGCCAGCAGTTTGAAGGTAGGGGGAAACACCGGGGAGCTGTTTTTT. It codes for CASSLKVGGNTGELFF.

This chain uses TRBV5-1 with TRBJ2-2, with D perhaps matching TRBD1 (6 bases). The CDR3 consists of 16 residues. The V gene lost 0 bases and the J gene lost 3 bases, with 12 bases spanning the gap. The germline CDR1 and CDR2 sequences are SGHRS and YFSETQ. The CDR3 region is CASSLVIGGDTGELFF. As DNA, the CDR3 is TGCGCCAGCAGCTTGGTGATAGGGGGAGACACCGGGGAGCTGTTTTTT.

The chain uses TRBV5-1 and TRBJ1-3, with a weak D call TRBD1 (5 bases). V lost 2 bases, J lost 6 bases, and 15 bases lay in between. CDR1 SGHRS and CDR2 YFSETQ come from the germline V gene. The CDR3 loop spans 15 amino acids. The CDR3 here is CASSLDSNFANTIYF. In nucleotides, the CDR3 is TGCGCCAGCAGCTTAGACAGTAACTTCGCAAACACCATATATTTT. The entire variable domain, with the rest obtained from reference TRBV5-1 and TRBJ1-3, is as follows: KAGVTQTPRYLIKTRGQQVTLSCSPISGHRSVSWYQQTPGQGLQFLFEYFSETQRNKGNFPGRFSGRQFSNSRSEMNVSTLELGDSALYLCASSLDSNFANTIYFGEGSWLTVV.

The chain uses TRBV5-1 and TRBJ2-5; 14 bases map to TRBD2. The CDR3 runs to 15 residues. The germline V gene has CDR1 SGHRS and CDR2 YFSETQ. V lost 4 bases, J lost 2 bases, and 1 base stayed unmatched. The DNA for the CDR3 is TGCGCCAGCAGCCGACTAGCGGGAGGGCAAGAGACCCAGTACTTC. This sequence encodes CASSRLAGGQETQYF.

This clone was observed a single time. The chain carries TRBV7-9 and TRBJ1-5; D unresolved. Per the germline V gene, CDR1 is SEHNR and CDR2 is FQNEAQ (reference sequence). This CDR3 has 13 amino acids. The V end was cut by 6 bases, the J end by 1 base, with 7 bases between. The CDR3 protein is CASSVVSNQPQHF. The CDR3 nucleotides read TGTGCCAGCAGTGTAGTGAGCAATCAGCCCCAGCATTTT.

The chain has TRBV30 and TRBJ2-2; TRBD1 matches 8 bases. The germline CDR1 and CDR2 sequences are GTSNPN and SVGIG (reference sequence). V lost 7 bases to trimming and J lost 5 bases; unmatched junction nucleotides: 6. This CDR3 region has 13 residues. CDR3 DNA: TGTGCCTCGGGCAGGGGGCTTACCGGGGAGCTGTTTTTT. It codes for CASGRGLTGELFF.

V gene TRBV5-1 combines with J gene TRBJ2-7, with 11 bases that match TRBD1. The CDR3 length is 15 residues. Germline loops: CDR1 SGHRS, CDR2 YFSETQ. V gave up 2 bases and J gave up 5 bases; unmatched junction bases: 6. The CDR3 DNA reads TGCGCCAGCAGCTTTGGGACAGGGGGAATAAACGAGCAGTACTTC. As protein: CASSFGTGGINEQYF.

The rearrangement uses TRBV5-1 and TRBJ1-4; no reliable D call. Germline CDR1 and CDR2: SGHRS and YFSETQ. Trimming removed 0 bases at V and 4 bases at J, with 4 bases between. CDR3 length: 13 residues. CDR3 protein: CASSLGSNEKLFF. CDR3 DNA: TGCGCCAGCAGCTTGGGCAGTAATGAAAAACTGTTTTTT.

The chain uses TRBV10-1 and TRBJ1-1; 7 bases are a match to TRBD1. Per germline, CDR1 WNHNN and CDR2 SYGVQD (reference sequence). After removal of 0 bases from V and 1 base from J, the junction contained 2 bases not matched to a gene. This CDR3 is 15 amino acids long. Here the CDR3 reads CASSESRQGNTEAFF. The CDR3 DNA follows: TGCGCCAGCAGTGAGTCGAGACAGGGGAACACTGAAGCTTTCTTT.